This T cell receptor beta chain is from a study of blood T cell repertoires in COVID-19. The overall study: The United States, Italy and Spain provided the acute and convalescent COVID-19 samples. PBMCs, B-cell-depleted T cells, or T cells were the source of the cDNA or gDNA that made up the material.

This CDR3 has 15 amino acids. With 4 bases clipped from V and 4 bases from J, the junction kept 7 bases outside the gene matches. Germline values: CDR1 SQVTM, CDR2 ANQGSEA. Original methodology: It was from reference gene primer amplification that nucleated cell counts were estimated. Produced via immunoSEQ multiplex PCR; TCRdb's table is partial and in-frame only. D and trimming come from the DNA, and the V and J calls and clone size come from that table. This table holds approximately 290,000 clones, 70% to 90% found once. During active infection, Seattle patients enrolled and were then monitored through disease.

This TCR derives from a human donor with COVID-19, enrolled during active disease. The donor label of this sample is uncertain. Sequenced input: peripheral blood. The genes are TRBV29-1 and TRBJ2-2, with 9 bases matching TRBD2. This chain's CDR3 is CSVVGGRVGTGELFF. CDR3 DNA sequence: TGCAGCGTTGTTGGCGGGAGGGTTGGCACCGGGGAGCTGTTTTTT.